The rows below give T cell receptor beta chains drawn from one sample of a study of T-cell memory formation after mild COVID-19. Via MiXCR, TCRdb re-called the 5' RACE reads, giving one row per CDR3 protein. The profile shows around 120,000 distinct CDR3 sequences, about a sixth of them singletons. Sequenced material: PBMCs or a T cell subset sorted from them (not recorded which). These receptors were taken from an adult woman who had mild COVID-19 (a few samples of this study predate the infection). Cell type and time point are not known. The conserved cysteine and the conserved F or W are not part of the CDR3 here. Fields, in order: clone size, V gene, J gene, D gene, CDR3 protein. D genes are given only for firm matches. Size is stated for part of the rows, as once, few or many counts, or as a class when the clone is expanded.

clone size: few
V gene: TRBV5-1
J gene: TRBJ2-7
D gene: TRBD1
CDR3 protein: ASSLRRPGQGSSYEQY

clone size: few
V gene: TRBV10-3
J gene: TRBJ2-4
D gene: -
CDR3 protein: AISAGAGLGTKNIQY

clone size: -
V gene: TRBV5-1
J gene: TRBJ2-7
D gene: -
CDR3 protein: ASGETTYEQY

clone size: -
V gene: TRBV5-4
J gene: TRBJ2-2
D gene: -
CDR3 protein: ASTRSGFANTGELF

clone size: few
V gene: TRBV5-6
J gene: TRBJ2-5
D gene: -
CDR3 protein: ASSLSIRGDWETQY

clone size: few
V gene: TRBV7-3
J gene: TRBJ2-6
D gene: TRBD1
CDR3 protein: ASSHQQGLIGANVLT

clone size: few
V gene: TRBV9
J gene: TRBJ2-7
D gene: -
CDR3 protein: ASSLGLLSHEQY

clone size: few
V gene: TRBV20-1
J gene: TRBJ2-7
D gene: -
CDR3 protein: SARSVSGSYEQY

clone size: -
V gene: TRBV9
J gene: TRBJ1-2
D gene: TRBD1
CDR3 protein: ASSVFRDSDNGYT

clone size: few
V gene: TRBV5-1
J gene: TRBJ1-1
D gene: -
CDR3 protein: ASSLERGNTEAF

clone size: few
V gene: TRBV4-3
J gene: TRBJ2-7
D gene: -
CDR3 protein: ASSQAPGTYEQY

clone size: few
V gene: TRBV10-3
J gene: TRBJ2-1
D gene: TRBD2
CDR3 protein: AISAGGDSYNEQF

clone size: -
V gene: TRBV2
J gene: TRBJ2-1
D gene: TRBD1
CDR3 protein: ASSSGQGTVNEQF

clone size: few
V gene: TRBV12-3/TRBV12-4
J gene: TRBJ1-2
D gene: -
CDR3 protein: ASTPTFVGQGYGYT

clone size: -
V gene: TRBV11-1
J gene: TRBJ1-4
D gene: -
CDR3 protein: ASTLGIDATNEKLF

clone size: few
V gene: TRBV5-1
J gene: TRBJ2-3
D gene: -
CDR3 protein: ASSPALSGPGREY

clone size: -
V gene: TRBV18
J gene: TRBJ1-2
D gene: -
CDR3 protein: ASSPSQGNYGYT

clone size: few
V gene: TRBV28
J gene: TRBJ2-7
D gene: -
CDR3 protein: ASSFGNRIYEQY

clone size: -
V gene: TRBV9
J gene: TRBJ2-1
D gene: TRBD2
CDR3 protein: ASSVRAGGPENEQF

clone size: -
V gene: TRBV10-3
J gene: TRBJ2-5
D gene: -
CDR3 protein: AISEGKLDKETQY

clone size: -
V gene: TRBV10-3
J gene: TRBJ2-7
D gene: TRBD1
CDR3 protein: AIRTGGLSYEQY

clone size: few
V gene: TRBV7-9
J gene: TRBJ1-2
D gene: -
CDR3 protein: ASSSGGNGYT

clone size: -
V gene: TRBV20-1
J gene: TRBJ1-6
D gene: -
CDR3 protein: SARAGLHNSPLH

clone size: -
V gene: TRBV7-9
J gene: TRBJ2-3
D gene: -
CDR3 protein: ASSFGGGPLLDTQY

clone size: few
V gene: TRBV30
J gene: TRBJ1-1
D gene: -
CDR3 protein: AWSQGGLNTEAF

clone size: few
V gene: TRBV5-1
J gene: TRBJ1-1
D gene: -
CDR3 protein: ASSPGLNTEAF

clone size: few
V gene: TRBV20-1
J gene: TRBJ2-1
D gene: TRBD2
CDR3 protein: SANSGAYNEQF

clone size: many
V gene: TRBV6-5
J gene: TRBJ1-1
D gene: -
CDR3 protein: ASSYQELNTEAF

clone size: -
V gene: TRBV4-1
J gene: TRBJ1-2
D gene: -
CDR3 protein: ASSHLAASNYGYT

clone size: few
V gene: TRBV4-1
J gene: TRBJ1-6
D gene: -
CDR3 protein: ASSRGWAENSPLH

clone size: -
V gene: TRBV3-1
J gene: TRBJ2-7
D gene: TRBD2
CDR3 protein: ASRSGTSGSKQY

clone size: -
V gene: TRBV12-3/TRBV12-4
J gene: TRBJ2-3
D gene: TRBD1
CDR3 protein: ASRLGQGADTQY

clone size: few
V gene: TRBV29-1
J gene: TRBJ2-2
D gene: -
CDR3 protein: SVEATGELF

clone size: few
V gene: TRBV4-3
J gene: TRBJ1-5
D gene: -
CDR3 protein: ASSQDLRTNNQPQH

clone size: -
V gene: TRBV26
J gene: TRBJ2-3
D gene: -
CDR3 protein: ASSSLLRGGTHHTQY

clone size: -
V gene: TRBV9
J gene: TRBJ2-7
D gene: -
CDR3 protein: ASSQGGYEQY

clone size: many
V gene: TRBV30
J gene: TRBJ2-7
D gene: -
CDR3 protein: AWSGGYYEQY

clone size: -
V gene: TRBV12-3/TRBV12-4
J gene: TRBJ2-5
D gene: -
CDR3 protein: ASSLGGAQETQY

clone size: -
V gene: TRBV9
J gene: TRBJ1-1
D gene: TRBD1
CDR3 protein: ASSPPDRGRGEAF

clone size: few
V gene: TRBV20-1
J gene: TRBJ2-3
D gene: TRBD2
CDR3 protein: SSSGGQPMDTQY

clone size: -
V gene: TRBV4-1
J gene: TRBJ2-5
D gene: -
CDR3 protein: ASSHETQGPWAQY

clone size: few
V gene: TRBV30
J gene: TRBJ1-1
D gene: -
CDR3 protein: AWTGRGMVTEAF

clone size: -
V gene: TRBV6-2/TRBV6-3
J gene: TRBJ2-6
D gene: TRBD1
CDR3 protein: ASGPQTGDPSGANVLT

clone size: -
V gene: TRBV12-3/TRBV12-4
J gene: TRBJ1-3
D gene: TRBD1
CDR3 protein: ASYPAGGGNTIY

clone size: -
V gene: TRBV24-1
J gene: TRBJ2-1
D gene: TRBD2
CDR3 protein: ATSVLAGGGEQF

clone size: many
V gene: TRBV15
J gene: TRBJ2-2
D gene: TRBD2
CDR3 protein: ATSRGAGENTGELF

clone size: -
V gene: TRBV5-1
J gene: TRBJ2-5
D gene: -
CDR3 protein: ASSTEETQY

clone size: few
V gene: TRBV11-3
J gene: TRBJ2-7
D gene: TRBD1
CDR3 protein: ASSPTGATYEQY

clone size: -
V gene: TRBV12-3/TRBV12-4
J gene: TRBJ1-2
D gene: -
CDR3 protein: ASRGKGLWIDYGYT

clone size: few
V gene: TRBV29-1
J gene: TRBJ2-1
D gene: TRBD1
CDR3 protein: SVDRDRGAEQF